The next 21 T cell receptor beta chains were all read from a single sample in a study of T-cell memory formation after mild COVID-19. TCRdb reprocessed the 5' RACE reads with MiXCR, giving one entry per CDR3 protein. The profile shows 65,000 to 90,000 distinct CDR3 sequences, 13% of them singletons. Specimen: PBMCs or a T cell subset sorted from them (not recorded which). Receptors were obtained from a young man who had mild COVID-19 (a few samples of this study predate the infection). Cell type and time point are not known.

This clonotype showed up just a few times. The J gene is TRBJ2-2, the V gene TRBV9, with TRBD1 matching 9 bases. J was trimmed by 7 bases and V by 0 bases; bases with no gene match: 10. The CDR3 has 17 residues. Germline V lookup: CDR1 SGDLS, CDR2 YYNGEE. CDR3 bases: TGTGCCAGCAGCGTAGACGGGACAGGGCCGGTCGACGGGGAGCTGTTTTTT. It encodes CASSVDGTGPVDGELFF.

This clonotype showed up just a few times. The rearrangement joins TRBV2 to TRBJ2-7; possible D gene TRBD1, 6 bases. The CDR3 runs to 13 residues. The ends were cut back, 10 bases at V and 3 bases at J, with 16 bases in the middle. CDR1 is SNHLY and CDR2 is FYNNEI in the germline V gene. This CDR3 is CATAGDGYYEQYF. The CDR3 DNA sequence: TGTGCCACCGCAGGGGATGGCTACTACGAGCAGTACTTC.

The rearrangement joins TRBV18 to TRBJ2-3, with 7 bases lining up with TRBD2. Looked up from germline, CDR1 is KGHSH and CDR2 is LQKENI. Trimming removed 6 bases from V and 5 bases from J; junction bases left unmatched: 8. The CDR3 has 14 residues. The CDR3 DNA reads as TGTGCCAGCTCCCGTAGCGGGCTCGGAGATACGCAGTATTTT. Protein product: CASSRSGLGDTQYF.

There are a few counts of this clonotype. This chain uses TRBV11-2 with TRBJ2-1; D call uncertain. V dropped 2 bases and J dropped 1 base, with 6 bases sitting between them. The CDR3 is made up of 14 amino acids. Germline lookup yields CDR1 SGHAT and CDR2 FQNNGV. CDR3 loop: CASSLLESYNEQFF. The CDR3 DNA is TGTGCCAGCAGCTTATTAGAATCCTACAATGAGCAGTTCTTC. The full variable domain, its missing parts supplied by reference TRBV11-2 and TRBJ2-1, is EAGVAQSPRYKIIEKRQSVAFWCNPISGHATLYWYQQILGQGPKLLIQFQNNGVVDDSQLPKDRFSAERLKGVDSTLKIQPAKLEDSAVYLCASSLLESYNEQFFGPGTRLTVL.

The V gene is TRBV7-2, the J gene TRBJ1-5; no firm D call. Germline-derived CDR1 and CDR2 are SGHTA and FQGNSA. The CDR3 length is 14 residues. The ends were cut back, 1 base at V and 7 bases at J, with 11 bases in the middle. CDR3 residues: CASSLGAGGQPQHF. The CDR3 region has the DNA TGTGCCAGCAGCTTAGGGGCCGGCGGGCAGCCCCAGCATTTT.

This clonotype has more than one count but fewer than ten. The J gene is TRBJ1-1, the V gene TRBV6-5; D is undetermined. The CDR3 covers 12 residues. Germline V gene data show CDR1 as MNHEY and CDR2 as SVGAGI. Between the trimmed V and J ends, which lost 10 bases and 1 base, there was a span of 10 bases. The CDR3 bases are TGTGCCACCTCCTTCCGGAACACTGAAGCTTTCTTT. Amino acid sequence: CATSFRNTEAFF.

This clonotype has a count of ten or more. This rearrangement joins TRBV4-3 to TRBJ1-5, with D unclear. Looked up from germline, CDR1 is LGHNA and CDR2 is YSLEER. The V gene lost 0 bases and the J gene lost 6 bases, with 15 bases spanning the gap. CDR3 length equals 16 residues. This CDR3 is CASSQDRANRGQPQHF. The CDR3, as DNA: TGCGCCAGCAGCCAAGATCGAGCGAACCGGGGTCAGCCCCAGCATTTT.

This clonotype has only a few counts. This chain uses TRBV7-9 with TRBJ2-3; D unclear. With 6 bases removed from V and 2 bases from J, the gap between germline ends came to 6 bases. The germline gives CDR1 SEHNR, CDR2 FQNEAQ (reference sequence). The CDR3 runs 12 residues. Here the CDR3 reads CASRPDTDTQYF. The CDR3 region has the DNA TGTGCCAGCAGACCTGACACAGATACGCAGTATTTT.

This clonotype was found many times. The chain is built from TRBV27 and TRBJ1-5; D remains ambiguous. V lost 3 bases and J 2 bases, leaving 5 bases between the germline ends. From germline, CDR1 is MNHEY and CDR2 SMNVEV (reference sequence). The CDR3 spans 13 residues. CDR3 sequence: CASSFGGNQPQHF. The DNA of the CDR3 is TGTGCCAGCAGTTTTGGTGGCAATCAGCCCCAGCATTTT.

The rearrangement joins TRBV27 to TRBJ1-1; perhaps TRBD1 as D (6 bases). The V gene's germline CDR1 is MNHEY and CDR2 SMNVEV (reference sequence). There are 14 residues in the CDR3. Trimming removed 6 bases at V and 6 bases at J, with 17 bases between. The DNA for the CDR3 is TGTGCCAGCAGCCCCGGGACACATCTTTCTGAAGCTTTCTTT. Translated: CASSPGTHLSEAFF.

In its sample, this clonotype was seen many times. The J gene is TRBJ2-5, the V gene TRBV7-2; 9 nucleotides line up with TRBD2. Per the germline V gene, CDR1 is SGHTA and CDR2 is FQGNSA. The CDR3 extends over 16 amino acids. The V gene end was trimmed by 2 bases and the J gene end by 5 bases; junction bases not matched to a gene: 9. CDR3 sequence (DNA): TGTGCCAGCAGCTTACCAGAGGGACTAGCAAAGGAGACCCAGTACTTC. It specifies CASSLPEGLAKETQYF.

This clonotype was counted a few times. The chain couples TRBV10-2 to TRBJ2-5, with 9 bases aligning to TRBD1. The junction had 8 bases not matched to a gene; V was cut back by 7 bases and J by 2 bases. Germline V gene data show CDR1 as WSHSY and CDR2 as SAAADI. The CDR3 length is 15 residues. The CDR3 DNA reads as TGCGCCAGCACCAAGATAGGACAGGGGCAAGAGACCCAGTACTTC. Amino acid sequence: CASTKIGQGQETQYF.

The chain employs TRBV21-1 and TRBJ1-6. TRBV21-1 is shown as a pseudogene. The length of the CDR3 is 15 residues. CDR3 DNA: TGTGCCAGCAGCAAGAACGTACAAGTCCGGTCACCCCTCCACTTT. Translated, it gives CASSKNVQVRSPLHF.

This clonotype was counted ten times or more. This chain connects TRBV7-8 to TRBJ2-5; D unresolved. The CDR3 sequence is 12 residues long. Germline CDR1 and CDR2: SGHVS and FQNEAQ. V shed 3 bases and J shed 2 bases, with 4 bases lying between them. The CDR3 nucleotides are TGTGCCAGCAGCTTGGGTCAAGAGACCCAGTACTTC. Amino acids: CASSLGQETQYF.

V gene TRBV12-3 or TRBV12-4 combines with J gene TRBJ2-5; D possibly corresponds to TRBD1 (6 bases). V lost 5 bases, J lost 2 bases, and 9 bases lay in between. The CDR3 is 13 amino acids. This chain's CDR3 is CASSRTEQETQYF. The DNA of the CDR3 is TGTGCCAGCAGTCGGACAGAGCAAGAGACCCAGTACTTC.

V and J are TRBV23-1 and TRBJ1-5; weak D call: TRBD1 (6 bases). TRBV23-1 is an ORF; its function is uncertain. The CDR3 sequence is 16 residues long. Trimming stripped 2 bases from V and 6 bases from J, with 17 bases between. The CDR3 region is CASSQPPGDPGQPQHF. The CDR3 nucleotides read TGCGCCAGCAGTCAACCTCCAGGGGATCCAGGTCAGCCCCAGCATTTT.

V is TRBV4-3 and J is TRBJ2-2; D is unresolved. The V end was cut by 5 bases, the J end by 5 bases, with 6 bases between. CDR3 length: 12 residues. Germline V lookup: CDR1 LGHNA, CDR2 YSLEER. CDR3 bases: TGCGCCAGCAGCTCACCGACCGGGGAGCTGTTTTTT. This translates into CASSSPTGELFF.

The J gene is TRBJ2-3, the V gene TRBV11-2; 8 bases are shared with TRBD2. Trimming cost V 1 base and J 5 bases; bases outside gene matches: 5. The CDR3 is made up of 15 amino acids. CDR1 is SGHAT, CDR2 FQNNGV, per germline. CDR3 nucleotide sequence: TGTGCCAGCAGCTTAGTCGGGGGGGCAGTAGATACGCAGTATTTT. Protein sequence: CASSLVGGAVDTQYF.

This clonotype was seen repeatedly, ten times or more. The chain is built from TRBV7-9 and TRBJ2-7; D is unresolved. The CDR3 spans 15 residues. Looked up from germline, CDR1 is SEHNR and CDR2 is FQNEAQ (reference sequence). V was pared by 5 bases and J by 2 bases, with 16 bases between. CDR3 residues: CASSTPAAPAYEQYF. DNA of the CDR3: TGTGCCAGCAGCACCCCGGCGGCTCCCGCCTACGAGCAGTACTTC.

This clonotype was detected a few times. V gene TRBV27 combines with J gene TRBJ1-2; D is possibly TRBD1 (5 bases). The CDR3 consists of 13 residues. V shed 5 bases and J shed 8 bases, with 15 bases lying between them. The germline gives CDR1 MNHEY, CDR2 SMNVEV (reference sequence). In nucleotides, the CDR3 is TGTGCCAGCAGTCCCGGGCGGGGGTACGGCTACACCTTC. Protein product: CASSPGRGYGYTF.

The chain links TRBV19 to TRBJ1-5, with D possibly matching TRBD1 (6 bases). Germline-derived CDR1 and CDR2 are LNHDA and SQIVND (reference sequence). Deletions cut 5 bases from V and 7 bases from J, with 15 bases between. The CDR3 totals 14 residues. CDR3 DNA sequence: TGTGCCAGTAGTCTCCCCGGGACAAGGCAGCCCCAGCATTTT. Protein product: CASSLPGTRQPQHF. Together with reference TRBV19 and TRBJ1-5, the CDR3 gives the full variable domain: DGGITQSPKYLFRKEGQNVTLSCEQNLNHDAMYWYRQDPGQGLRLIYYSQIVNDFQKGDIAEGYSVSREKKESFPLTVTSAQKNPTAFYLCASSLPGTRQPQHFGDGTRLSIL.